The 31 T cell receptor beta chains listed next were all sequenced from one sample in a study of immune characterization of retroperitoneal liposarcoma (dated 2019 in TCRdb). Library construction relied on PCR. Sequencer: NextSeq 500. Through fastp at Q25 and MiXCR, TCRdb rebuilt clones from the public reads, retaining in-frame beta chains. All rows with the same CDR3 protein become a single entry with the most common DNA and genes. The sample table holds more than 6,000 distinct CDR3 sequences, of which 25% to 35% were seen once. The ten top clones hold less than 50% of the sample. Sequenced material: blood. The receptors were sampled from a male donor with retroperitoneal liposarcoma.

This clonotype has at least ten counts. The CDR3, as DNA: TGTGCCAGCAGCTCAAATCGGGGGGACACTGAAGCTTTCTTT. This translates into CASSSNRGDTEAFF. The chain has TRBV7-2 and TRBJ1-1, with D perhaps matching TRBD1 (5 bases). The V gene lost 4 bases and the J gene lost 3 bases, with 12 bases spanning the gap. The V gene's germline CDR1 is SGHTA and CDR2 FQGNSA. This CDR3 spans 14 amino acids.

This clonotype was picked up many times. The chain carries TRBV12-3 or TRBV12-4 and TRBJ2-7, with D possibly called TRBD1 or TRBD2 (5 bases each). Trimming removed 6 bases at V and 6 bases at J, with 15 bases between. This CDR3 comprises 13 residues. The CDR3, as DNA: TGTGCCAGCAGCCGCGACTACCAGGGCGAGCAGTACTTC. Its translation is CASSRDYQGEQYF.

The chain is built from TRBV15 and TRBJ2-1; no definite D call. Gene TRBJ2-7 matches the end of the DNA better, so the J call may be wrong. Germline lookup yields CDR1 LNHNV and CDR2 YYDKDF (reference sequence). CDR3 length equals 13 residues. CDR3 coding DNA: TGTGCCACCAGCCCACGGAAACAATACGAGCAGTACTTC. As protein: CATSPRKQYEQYF.

The chain uses TRBV11-3 and TRBJ2-1; weak D call: TRBD1 (6 bases). The J call may be faulty, since TRBJ2-7 better matches the DNA end. The CDR3 runs to 14 residues. Germline loops: CDR1 SGHNT, CDR2 YENEEA. The CDR3 loop is CASSYLTGSYEQYF. The CDR3 nucleotides are TGTGCCAGCAGCTATCTGACAGGCTCCTACGAGCAGTACTTC.

This clonotype qualifies as medium-sized. The chain carries TRBV25-1 and TRBJ1-3, with TRBD1 matching over 7 bases. The CDR3 consists of 15 residues. V gave up 2 bases and J gave up 3 bases; unmatched junction bases: 4. CDR1 and CDR2 from the germline V gene are MGHDK and SYGVNS. For the CDR3, the DNA is TGTGCCAGCAGTGAACCCAGGGGGAATGGAAACACCATATATTTT. This sequence encodes CASSEPRGNGNTIYF.

This chain uses TRBV6-1 with TRBJ2-1; 8 nucleotides line up with TRBD1. V shed 6 bases and J 7 bases; nucleotides not matched to a gene: 2. Germline CDR1 MNHNS, CDR2 SASEGT. The CDR3 loop spans 12 amino acids. The CDR3 nucleotides read TGTGCCAGCAGGAACAGGGGGAATGAGCAGTTCTTC. Amino acid sequence: CASRNRGNEQFF.

The table lists this clonotype with many counts. V is TRBV6-2 or TRBV6-3 and J is TRBJ2-1, with a tentative D call TRBD2 (6 bases). Trimming pared 3 bases from V and 0 bases from J, leaving 18 bases between. The germline CDR1 and CDR2 sequences are MNHEY and SVGEGT. This CDR3 spans 18 amino acids. The DNA of the CDR3 is TGTGCCAGCAGTTATCAGTCCGGGCTAGCGAGCTCCTACAATGAGCAGTTCTTC. Protein: CASSYQSGLASSYNEQFF.

This clonotype is medium-sized (0.01 to 0.1%). The chain is built from TRBV11-2 and TRBJ2-5; D might be TRBD2 (6 bases). V lost 3 bases to trimming and J lost 5 bases, with 16 bases between them. This CDR3 is 15 amino acids long. Germline V gene lookup returns CDR1 SGHAT and CDR2 FQNNGV. CDR3 sequence: CASSFYPAGTETQYF. DNA of the CDR3: TGTGCCAGCAGCTTCTACCCTGCGGGAACCGAGACCCAGTACTTC.

V usage is TRBV20-1 and J usage is TRBJ2-1; 7 positions match TRBD2. Germline values: CDR1 DFQATT, CDR2 SNEGSKA (reference sequence). The ends lost 6 bases at V and 8 bases at J; junction bases unmatched: 7. The CDR3 has 12 amino acids. CDR3 sequence reads: CSAGAGFDEQFF. The CDR3 DNA follows: TGCAGTGCCGGAGCGGGGTTTGATGAGCAGTTCTTC.

This clonotype appeared a few times. This chain connects TRBV7-3 to TRBJ2-1; 9 bases map to TRBD2. The DNA end lines up better with TRBJ2-7; the J call may be wrong. This CDR3 has 17 residues. CDR1 and CDR2 (germline): SGHTA, FQGTGA. The CDR3 loop reads CASSLKASGMGTDEQYF. CDR3 DNA sequence: TGTGCCAGCAGCTTAAAAGCTAGCGGGATGGGTACCGACGAGCAGTACTTC.

This chain uses TRBV7-2 with TRBJ2-3; 8 bases match TRBD2. This CDR3 region has 17 residues. In germline, CDR1 is SGHTA, CDR2 FQGNSA. Trimming at V came to 5 bases and at J to 7 bases, leaving 17 bases not matched to a gene. The CDR3 loop reads CASSPTLGGGQTNTQYF. CDR3 nucleotides: TGTGCCAGCAGCCCCACGCTGGGCGGGGGGCAAACCAATACGCAGTATTTT. Full variable domain (rest looked up from reference TRBV7-2 and TRBJ2-3): GAGVSQSPSNKVTEKGKDVELRCDPISGHTALYWYRQSLGQGLEFLIYFQGNSAPDKSGLPSDRFSAERTGGSVSTLTIQRTQQEDSAVYLCASSPTLGGGQTNTQYFGPGTRLTVL.

In DNA, the CDR3 is TGTGCCAGCAGCTTCCATCAACCCAGGCCGGGGGAGCTGTTTTTT. Its protein is CASSFHQPRPGELFF. V gene TRBV7-4 combines with J gene TRBJ2-2; D not resolved. The CDR3 totals 15 residues. Germline V gives CDR1 SGHVT, CDR2 SQSDAQ. V was trimmed by 3 bases and J by 8 bases, leaving 16 bases between them.

This clonotype appeared a few times. V gene TRBV6-1 combines with J gene TRBJ2-1, with a possible D match to TRBD1 (6 bases). CDR1 is MNHNS, CDR2 SASEGT, per germline. The CDR3 contains 19 residues. Trimming stripped 6 bases from V and 7 bases from J, with 31 bases between. In DNA, the CDR3 is TGTGCCAGCAGAGCAGCCTTGGAAGGACAGAAGCAAATCTGGAATGAGCAGTTCTTC. Its translation: CASRAALEGQKQIWNEQFF.

This clonotype was counted ten times or more. This rearrangement joins TRBV7-2 to TRBJ2-5, with D unresolved. This CDR3 spans 11 amino acids. V lost 0 bases and J lost 4, with 0 bases in between. Per germline, CDR1 SGHTA and CDR2 FQGNSA. The CDR3 sequence: CASSLAETQYF. The CDR3 region has the DNA TGTGCCAGCAGCTTAGCAGAGACCCAGTACTTC.

The rearrangement links TRBV12-3 or TRBV12-4 to TRBJ2-7; D not resolved. The length of the CDR3 is 15 residues. Trimming pared 6 bases from V and 2 bases from J, leaving 17 bases between. CDR3 sequence: CASSPRTLGAYEQYF. The DNA for the CDR3 is TGTGCCAGCAGCCCCCGCACCTTAGGAGCCTACGAGCAGTACTTC.

This clonotype was picked up many times. The CDR3 DNA reads as TGTGCCAGCAGTTACACGGGAGCGGAGACCCAGTACTTC. It specifies CASSYTGAETQYF. The chain has TRBV6-5 and TRBJ2-5, with D tentatively TRBD2 (6 bases). V was cut by 2 bases and J by 5 bases, with 9 bases left in between. CDR1 is MNHEY, CDR2 SVGAGI, per germline. The CDR3 has 13 residues.

The genes are TRBV28 and TRBJ1-4; no reliable D call. This CDR3 has 14 amino acids. The germline V gene has CDR1 MDHEN and CDR2 SYDVKM. V was shortened by 1 base and J by 8 bases, with 11 bases between the two germline ends. The CDR3 here is CASSLFNMGEKLFF. The CDR3 DNA sequence: TGTGCCAGCAGTTTATTTAATATGGGCGAAAAACTGTTTTTT.

This clonotype was counted at least ten times. The rearrangement links TRBV11-2 to TRBJ1-1; no reliable D call. The CDR3 runs to 15 residues. Germline V lookup: CDR1 SGHAT, CDR2 FQNNGV. Deletions cut 0 bases from V and 1 base from J, with 9 bases between. CDR3 DNA sequence: TGTGCCAGCAGCTTAGACCCTAGCGCGAACACTGAAGCTTTCTTT. This codes for CASSLDPSANTEAFF.

This clonotype was seen only a few times. The rearrangement joins TRBV7-3 to TRBJ2-1; 8 positions match TRBD2. V shed 0 bases, J shed 5 bases, and the junction held 0 bases outside the gene matches. Looked up from germline, CDR1 is SGHTA and CDR2 is FQGTGA. The CDR3 covers 14 residues. The CDR3 loop reads CASSLTSGNNEQFF. For the CDR3, the DNA is TGTGCCAGCAGCTTAACTAGCGGGAACAATGAGCAGTTCTTC.

The chain couples TRBV3-1 to TRBJ1-1; a possible D gene is TRBD1 (6 bases). The CDR3 length is 14 residues. CDR1 LGHDT and CDR2 YNNKEL come from the germline V gene (reference sequence). V lost 4 bases to trimming and J lost 3 bases, with 12 bases between them. The CDR3 DNA follows: TGTGCCAGCAGCCCCGGGGGCGGTTACACTGAAGCTTTCTTT. Translation: CASSPGGGYTEAFF.

With respect to this clonotype: Here the CDR3 omits its conserved ending phenylalanine or tryptophan, so a read error is the likely source. The DNA is left out, because the CDR3 cannot be placed on it with certainty; the CDR3 is given as TCRdb lists it. The chain joins TRBV27 to TRBJ2-1; the D call in the table, TRBD2, was not verified against the DNA. Germline V CDR1 and CDR2: MNHEY, SMNVEV (reference sequence). The CDR3 is 17 residues long, counting both termini. CDR3 residues: CASSPTTTLDSPLHFGN.

In this sample, this clonotype turned up many times. V usage is TRBV5-1 and J usage is TRBJ2-1; D unclear. Looked up from germline, CDR1 is SGHRS and CDR2 is YFSETQ. The CDR3 is 13 amino acids. Between the trimmed V and J ends, which lost 4 bases and 8 bases, there was a span of 13 bases. CDR3 protein: CASSPGPQDEQFF. In nucleotides, the CDR3 is TGCGCCAGCAGCCCCGGGCCCCAGGATGAGCAGTTCTTC. The whole variable domain, remainder taken from reference TRBV5-1 and TRBJ2-1, is KAGVTQTPRYLIKTRGQQVTLSCSPISGHRSVSWYQQTPGQGLQFLFEYFSETQRNKGNFPGRFSGRQFSNSRSEMNVSTLELGDSALYLCASSPGPQDEQFFGPGTRLTVL.

This clonotype was picked up many times. CDR3 bases: TGTGCCAGCAGCACTGGGACTTCTTCCTACAATGAGCAGTTCTTC. It specifies CASSTGTSSYNEQFF. This rearrangement joins TRBV11-2 to TRBJ2-1, with D tentatively TRBD2 (6 bases). V lost 5 bases, J lost 1 base, and 12 bases lay in between. The CDR3 totals 15 residues. CDR1 and CDR2 from the germline V gene are SGHAT and FQNNGV.

This clonotype was counted at least ten times. The chain joins TRBV12-3 or TRBV12-4 to TRBJ1-1; D gene unclear. Trimming removed 4 bases at V and 5 bases at J, with 11 bases between. The CDR3 sequence is 13 residues long. This CDR3 is CASSSGPATEAFF. CDR3 in DNA: TGTGCCAGCAGTTCGGGCCCTGCGACTGAAGCTTTCTTT.

This clonotype was counted ten times or more. This chain connects TRBV12-3 or TRBV12-4 to TRBJ1-3; D call uncertain. Trimming took off 2 bases at V and 0 bases at J, with 5 bases between the two ends. The CDR3 length is 14 residues. Here the CDR3 DNA reads TGTGCCAGCAGTTTACAAAACTCTGGAAACACCATATATTTT. This encodes CASSLQNSGNTIYF.

This chain uses TRBV6-1 with TRBJ2-3; 10 bases align to TRBD2. V was pared by 6 bases and J by 2 bases, with 5 bases of the junction left unmatched. CDR1 is MNHNS and CDR2 is SASEGT in the germline V gene. This CDR3 has 15 amino acids. This CDR3 reads CASSRLAGDTDTQYF. The CDR3, as DNA: TGTGCCAGCAGCAGACTAGCGGGCGACACAGATACGCAGTATTTT.

Many counts were recorded for this clonotype. This chain connects TRBV6-1 to TRBJ2-1; 8 bases agree with TRBD2. Losses at the gene ends were 10 bases for V and 7 bases for J; bases not matched to a gene: 18. This CDR3 is 16 amino acids long. Looked up from germline, CDR1 is MNHNS and CDR2 is SASEGT. In DNA, the CDR3 is TGTGCCATTCTGATCCCCGGGGGGGCCGAGTTTAATGAGCAGTTCTTC. Protein sequence: CAILIPGGAEFNEQFF.

This clonotype has only a few counts. The V and J genes are TRBV14 and TRBJ2-2; D unclear. The CDR3 runs 13 residues. Germline V gives CDR1 SGHDN, CDR2 FVKESK. Trimming shortened V by 5 bases and J by 1 base, and 5 bases separated the two germline ends. In DNA, the CDR3 is TGTGCCAGCAGCTCGCAGAACACCGGGGAGCTGTTTTTT. It encodes CASSSQNTGELFF.

There are many counts of this clonotype. This chain links TRBV7-3 with TRBJ2-5, with a possible D match to TRBD2 (7 bases). V was trimmed by 3 bases and J by 2 bases, leaving 10 bases between them. This CDR3 spans 14 amino acids. Looked up from germline, CDR1 is SGHTA and CDR2 is FQGTGA. CDR3 sequence (DNA): TGTGCCAGCAGCTTGGGGGGGGCGCAAGAGACCCAGTACTTC. Its protein is CASSLGGAQETQYF.

J is TRBJ2-2 and V is TRBV6-1; D is possibly TRBD2 (6 bases). The CDR3 contains 14 residues. Germline V gives CDR1 MNHNS, CDR2 SASEGT. Trimming took off 6 bases at V and 2 bases at J, with 10 bases between the two ends. As DNA, the CDR3 is TGTGCCAGCAGCCTGGGACTCAACACCGGGGAGCTGTTTTTT. Residues: CASSLGLNTGELFF.

The chain couples TRBV10-1 to TRBJ2-1; weak D call: TRBD2 (7 bases). The CDR3 spans 15 residues. Per the germline V gene, CDR1 is WNHNN and CDR2 is SYGVQD (reference sequence). V lost 0 bases to trimming and J lost 4 bases, with 10 bases between them. The CDR3: CASSESRGQYNEQFF. CDR3 DNA sequence: TGCGCCAGCAGTGAGTCGCGGGGGCAGTACAATGAGCAGTTCTTC.